These T cell receptor beta chains were read from a single sample in a study of blood T cell repertoires in COVID-19. Repertoires were generated with immunoSEQ multiplex PCR, while TCRdb's copy carries only in-frame clones and drops some. Here the sample spans 20,000 to 30,000 clones, approximately 94% being singletons. Sequenced: peripheral blood. The source is a human donor in a cohort sampled during active COVID-19. Each CDR3 is given with its conserved first and last residue. A D gene is named only where the DNA matches it firmly. Clone sizes are given selectively: once, few, many, or a class where the clone is expanded.

J gene,D gene,V gene,clone size,CDR3 DNA,CDR3 protein
TRBJ2-2,-,TRBV11-3,once,TGTGCCAGCAGCCCCTCCGACAGGAGACACACCGGGGAGCTGTTTTTT,CASSPSDRRHTGELFF
TRBJ1-2,-,TRBV19,-,TGTGCCAGTAGTATAGATAGGGGAATCTATGGCTACACCTTC,CASSIDRGIYGYTF
TRBJ2-7,-,TRBV7-2,once,TGTGCCAGCACAGGGGCTTCCTACGAGCAGTACTTC,CASTGASYEQYF
TRBJ2-7,-,TRBV6-6,-,TGTGCCAGCTCGGGTCTTGCCTACGAGCAGTACTTC,CASSGLAYEQYF
TRBJ1-2,TRBD1,TRBV2,-,TGTGCCAGCAGTGCGGGACAGGTGAGCTATGGCTACACCTTC,CASSAGQVSYGYTF
TRBJ1-1,-,TRBV27,-,TGTGCCAGCAGTTTCGACAGGAACACTGAAGCTTTCTTT,CASSFDRNTEAFF
TRBJ2-3,TRBD2,TRBV28,-,TGTGCCAGCAGTTTAGGGCTAGCGGGACTCACAGATACGCAGTATTTT,CASSLGLAGLTDTQYF
TRBJ1-2,-,TRBV10-3,-,TGTGCCATCAGTGAACAGGAGAGGAGCTATGGCTACACCTTC,CAISEQERSYGYTF
TRBJ2-3,TRBD2,TRBV13,once,TGTGCCACCCGTCGCGGGGGTAGAACAGATACGCAGTATTTT,CATRRGGRTDTQYF
TRBJ2-3,TRBD2,TRBV3-1/TRBV3-2,-,TGTGCCAGCAGCCTCCTAGCGGGAGGGCCTGGGGATACGCAGTATTTT,CASSLLAGGPGDTQYF
TRBJ2-2,TRBD1,TRBV6-5,-,TGTGCCAGCAGATTTGGGACAGGGAACACCGGGGAGCTGTTTTTT,CASRFGTGNTGELFF
TRBJ2-1,-,TRBV18,-,TGTGCCAGCTCAAGTCAGGGAACCAATGAGCAGTTCTTC,CASSSQGTNEQFF
TRBJ2-1,TRBD1,TRBV6-5,-,TGTGCCAGCAGTCCGGGACAGCTTATGGAATTCTTC,CASSPGQLMEFF
TRBJ1-2,-,TRBV19,-,TGTGCCAGTAGTGGACGGGACATAGCTAACTATGGCTACACCTTC,CASSGRDIANYGYTF
TRBJ1-3,TRBD1,TRBV3-1/TRBV3-2,-,TGTGCCAGCAGCTCCCGACAGGGTGGACCTTCTACCGCGAGAAACACCATATATTTT,CASSSRQGGPSTARNTIYF
TRBJ2-1,-,TRBV21-1,once,TGTGCCAGCAGCGCGTCGCTAGCGGGAGATCTCAATGAGCAGTTCTTC,CASSASLAGDLNEQFF
TRBJ2-7,-,TRBV30,-,TGTGCCTGGGCCCGATACAGGGCAAACGAGCAGTACTTC,CAWARYRANEQYF
TRBJ2-2,-,TRBV18,-,TGTGCCAGCTCAGTAGGACAGAACACCGGGGAGCTGTTTTTT,CASSVGQNTGELFF
TRBJ1-1,TRBD1,TRBV28,-,TGTGCCAGCAGTTTCAGGGGGCCGAGCACTGAAGCTTTCTTT,CASSFRGPSTEAFF
TRBJ1-5,TRBD1,TRBV2,-,TGTGCCAGCAGTGCCGGGACAGCCAATCAGCCCCAGCATTTT,CASSAGTANQPQHF
TRBJ1-1,-,TRBV5-4,-,TGTGCCAGCTCCTTAGGGGCAAAGGGCACTGAAGCTTTCTTT,CASSLGAKGTEAFF
TRBJ1-1,-,TRBV7-2,few,TGTGCCAGCAGCAACAGGGTTCACACTGAAGCTTTCTTT,CASSNRVHTEAFF
TRBJ1-5,-,TRBV11-2,-,TGTGCCAGCAGCCCCGGCGGCGATCAGCCCCAGCATTTT,CASSPGGDQPQHF
TRBJ1-4,TRBD1,TRBV6-2/TRBV6-3,once,TGTGCCAGCAGATACAGGGGTGCCGGTGAAAAACTGTTTTTT,CASRYRGAGEKLFF
TRBJ2-2,-,TRBV19,-,TGTGCCAGTATTACAGGGAGGGGCACCGGGGAGCTGTTTTTT,CASITGRGTGELFF
TRBJ1-4,-,TRBV19,few,TGTGCCAGTAGTATGAGTCAGGGGCGTAATGAAAAACTGTTTTTT,CASSMSQGRNEKLFF
TRBJ2-3,-,TRBV5-4,-,TGTGCCAGCAGCTCCCGAGAGACAGATACGCAGTATTTT,CASSSRETDTQYF
TRBJ2-1,TRBD2,TRBV7-2,-,TGTGCCAGCAGCGAGACTAGCGGGGCCTACAATGAGCAGTTCTTC,CASSETSGAYNEQFF
TRBJ1-2,TRBD1,TRBV6-2/TRBV6-3,-,TGTGCCAGCAGTTACGACGGACAGGGCAACTATGGCTACACCTTC,CASSYDGQGNYGYTF
TRBJ2-7,TRBD1,TRBV14,-,TGTGCCAGCAGTCATCGACAGGGGTCCTACGAGCAGTACTTC,CASSHRQGSYEQYF
TRBJ2-2,TRBD2,TRBV15,-,TGTGCCACAAACCTGGGACTAGGAGCCGGGGAGCTGTTTTTT,CATNLGLGAGELFF
TRBJ1-1,TRBD1,TRBV6-2/TRBV6-3,-,TGTGCCAGCAGTCAGATACAGGGGGCCAGTGTTGCTTTCTTT,CASSQIQGASVAFF
TRBJ1-5,-,TRBV27,few,TGTGCCAGCAGGGATTCACAGGGAGTCGGCAATCAGCCCCAGCATTTT,CASRDSQGVGNQPQHF
TRBJ1-5,TRBD1,TRBV7-2,once,TGTGCCAGCAGCACCCGACAGGGAGGCAATCAGCCCCAGCATTTT,CASSTRQGGNQPQHF
TRBJ2-3,-,TRBV7-7,-,TGTGCCAGCAGCGTCTCTGGCTCAGATACGCAGTATTTT,CASSVSGSDTQYF
TRBJ1-6,-,TRBV30,-,TGTGCCTGGAGTGGGGTGGACACAGTCCCTAATTCACCCCTCCACTTT,CAWSGVDTVPNSPLHF
TRBJ2-2,-,TRBV18,-,TGTGCCAGCTCACCCTTTAGCGGTGCGAACACCGGGGAGCTGTTTTTT,CASSPFSGANTGELFF
TRBJ2-3,-,TRBV24-1,-,TGTGCCACCAGTGATACTAGCACAGATACGCAGTATTTT,CATSDTSTDTQYF
TRBJ2-2,TRBD1,TRBV6-5,-,TGTGCCAGCAGCGCCAACAGGGGTACCGGGGAGCTGTTTTTT,CASSANRGTGELFF
TRBJ2-3,TRBD2,TRBV5-1,once,TGCGCCAGCAGCCCAGGACTAGCCAACACAGATACGCAGTATTTT,CASSPGLANTDTQYF
TRBJ2-4,-,TRBV19,-,TGTGCCAGTAGTGGACAGCTAGCCAAAAACATTCAGTACTTC,CASSGQLAKNIQYF
TRBJ1-1,-,TRBV5-4,-,TGTGCCAGCAGCTCCCAGGGGAACACTGAAGCTTTCTTT,CASSSQGNTEAFF
TRBJ2-7,-,TRBV2,-,TGTGCCAGCAGTGAGTCTATGGAGCAGTACTTC,CASSESMEQYF
TRBJ1-2,TRBD1,TRBV3-1/TRBV3-2,-,TGTGCCAGCAGCCCCGGCAGGGGGCAAAGTGGCTACACCTTC,CASSPGRGQSGYTF
TRBJ1-3,-,TRBV28,-,TGTGCCAGCACGACAGCTGGAAACACCATATATTTT,CASTTAGNTIYF
TRBJ1-1,-,TRBV6-5,few,TGTGCCAGCAAGAAAGGGGTTTCGGCTTTCTTT,CASKKGVSAFF
TRBJ2-2,-,TRBV6-2/TRBV6-3,-,TGTGCCAGCAGTTACGGAGAGGCGAACACCGGGGAGCTGTTTTTT,CASSYGEANTGELFF
TRBJ2-3,-,TRBV5-1,once,TGCGCCAGCAGCTTGGGAGGAGAAGATACGCAGTATTTT,CASSLGGEDTQYF
TRBJ2-6,TRBD1,TRBV6-2/TRBV6-3,-,TGTGCCAGCAGTCCCCTGGGCTACAGGGGCCTCTGGGCCAACGTCCTGACTTTC,CASSPLGYRGLWANVLTF
TRBJ1-1,-,TRBV5-1,once,TGCGCCAGCAGCGCGGCGGGGAGCACTGAAGCTTTCTTT,CASSAAGSTEAFF
TRBJ2-2,TRBD1,TRBV3-1/TRBV3-2,-,TGTGCCAGCAGCCCCCCGACAGGGGTGAACACCGGGGAGCTGTTTTTT,CASSPPTGVNTGELFF
TRBJ1-5,-,TRBV19,-,TGTGCCAGTAGTAATCAGAATCAGCCCCAGCATTTT,CASSNQNQPQHF
TRBJ2-1,-,TRBV7-2,-,TGTGCCAGCAGCCATCGTCCCGACAGCTCCTACAATGAGCAGTTCTTC,CASSHRPDSSYNEQFF
TRBJ2-1,TRBD2,TRBV7-2,-,TGTGCCAGCAGCCTCCTAGCGGGTCCCTACAATGAGCAGTTCTTC,CASSLLAGPYNEQFF
TRBJ2-1,TRBD2,TRBV9,-,TGTGCCAGCAGCGTAGCGGGAGGGTCCTACAATGAGCAGTTCTTC,CASSVAGGSYNEQFF